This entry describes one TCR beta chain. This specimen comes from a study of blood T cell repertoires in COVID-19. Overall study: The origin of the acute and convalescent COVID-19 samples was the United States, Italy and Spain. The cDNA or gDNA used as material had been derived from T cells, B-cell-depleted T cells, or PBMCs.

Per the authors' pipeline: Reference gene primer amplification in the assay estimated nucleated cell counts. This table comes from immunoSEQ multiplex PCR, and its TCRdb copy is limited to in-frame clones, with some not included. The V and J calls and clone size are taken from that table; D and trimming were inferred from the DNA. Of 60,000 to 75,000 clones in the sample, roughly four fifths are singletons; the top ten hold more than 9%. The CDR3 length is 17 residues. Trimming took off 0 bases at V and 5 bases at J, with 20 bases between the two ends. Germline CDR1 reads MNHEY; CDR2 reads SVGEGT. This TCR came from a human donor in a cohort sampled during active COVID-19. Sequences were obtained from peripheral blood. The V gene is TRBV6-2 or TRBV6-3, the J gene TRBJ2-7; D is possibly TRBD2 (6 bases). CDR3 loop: CASSYSPHGPGRNEQYF. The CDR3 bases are TGTGCCAGCAGTTACTCGCCCCATGGACCGGGGAGGAACGAGCAGTACTTC.